Each of the 12 T cell receptor beta chains below was sequenced from the same sample in a study of T cells in Graves' hyperthyroidism and ophthalmopathy. RNA transcripts provided the source from which TCR beta CDR3 regions were amplified. Carried out on the TCR CDR3, a first-round RT-PCR used the HTBI primer set. A single record per CDR3 protein comes from TCRdb applying MiXCR to the multiplex PCR reads. The sample holds approximately 500,000 distinct CDR3 sequences, about 43% seen once. Specimen: peripheral blood or thyroid tissue (not recorded which). The receptors derive from a woman younger than 30 with Graves' hyperthyroidism.

The V gene is TRBV12-3 or TRBV12-4, the J gene TRBJ2-3, with D uncertain. The CDR3 has 13 amino acids. The V end lost 5 bases, the J end lost 1 base, and 7 bases lay between the germline ends. CDR3: CASSGTRTDTQYF. CDR3 bases: TGTGCCAGCAGTGGTACGCGCACAGATACGCAGTATTTT.

The rearrangement uses TRBV20-1 and TRBJ2-5, with a possible D match to TRBD2 (6 bases). In germline, CDR1 is DFQATT, CDR2 SNEGSKA (reference sequence). Trimming took 3 bases from V and 4 from J, leaving 15 bases between them. The CDR3 extends over 14 amino acids. The CDR3 loop reads CSARPGSGRETQYF. DNA for the CDR3: TGCAGTGCTAGGCCCGGGAGTGGAAGAGAGACCCAGTACTTC.

To note about this clonotype: Just one base apart from a much larger clone, this may be a read error. The rearrangement uses TRBV24-1 and TRBJ2-5; D gene unclear. The CDR3 spans 14 residues. Per the germline V gene, CDR1 is KGHDR and CDR2 is SFDVKD. V was pared by 5 bases and J by 7 bases, with 16 bases between. The CDR3 protein is CATSGYPRPATQYF. The CDR3 nucleotides are TGTGCCACCAGTGGTTACCCCCGGCCCGCGACCCAGTACTTC.

This clonotype was observed at least ten times. The J gene is TRBJ2-5, the V gene TRBV9, with 10 bases fitting TRBD2. Losses at the gene ends were 0 bases for V and 5 bases for J; bases not matched to a gene: 7. Germline V gives CDR1 SGDLS, CDR2 YYNGEE. This CDR3 has 16 residues. The CDR3 is CASSVGSAGGRETQYF. DNA of the CDR3: TGTGCCAGCAGCGTAGGGTCAGCGGGAGGGCGGGAGACCCAGTACTTC.

The genes are TRBV5-1 and TRBJ2-1, with D perhaps assigned TRBD1 or TRBD2 (5 bases each). CDR1 is SGHRS, CDR2 YFSETQ, per germline. Between the trimmed V and J ends, which lost 4 bases and 7 bases, there was a span of 15 bases. This CDR3 comprises 14 residues. CDR3 protein: CASSLVDWGNEQFF. The CDR3 nucleotides read TGCGCCAGCAGCCTGGTCGACTGGGGGAATGAGCAGTTCTTC.

This clonotype was recorded once. V gene TRBV10-3 combines with J gene TRBJ2-5; D ambiguous. The closer fit of TRBJ2-1 to the DNA end suggests the J call may be wrong. The CDR3 has 13 amino acids. Germline V gives CDR1 ENHRY, CDR2 SYGVKD. The CDR3 DNA is TGTGCCATCAGTGTGCGCCAAGGCGATGAGCAGTTCTTC. It codes for CAISVRQGDEQFF.

V is TRBV7-3 and J is TRBJ2-3; D call uncertain. CDR3 length: 14 amino acids. CDR1 SGHTA and CDR2 FQGTGA come from the germline V gene. V lost 2 bases, J lost 4 bases, and 10 bases lay in between. The CDR3 nucleotides read TGTGCCAGCAGCTTAGAACCCTACTCAGATACGCAGTATTTT. Translated: CASSLEPYSDTQYF.

The V and J genes are TRBV20-1 and TRBJ2-1, with 11 bases that match TRBD2. Trimming cost V 1 base and J 1 base; bases outside gene matches: 15. This CDR3 comprises 20 residues. CDR1 is DFQATT and CDR2 is SNEGSKA in the germline V gene (reference sequence). The CDR3 protein is CSARAWQDKIAGGSYNEQFF. The CDR3 DNA reads as TGCAGTGCTAGAGCCTGGCAGGATAAAATAGCGGGAGGGTCCTACAATGAGCAGTTCTTC.

On this clonotype itself: A read error may produce the germline difference seen at one junction end. The genes are TRBV6-1 and TRBJ1-1, with 11 positions matching TRBD1. This CDR3 region has 16 residues. Germline lookup yields CDR1 MNHNS and CDR2 SASEGT. CDR3 in amino acids: CAGRTGQGALNTEAFF. Written as DNA, the CDR3 is TGTGCCGGCAGAACCGGACAGGGGGCCTTGAACACTGAAGCTTTCTTT.

The V and J genes are TRBV5-6 and TRBJ1-4; D perhaps matches TRBD1 (6 bases). The CDR3 contains 14 residues. Germline values: CDR1 SGHDT, CDR2 YYEEEE. Trimming removed 4 bases from V and 7 bases from J, with 14 bases in between. CDR3 DNA: TGTGCCAGCAGCCGGGGGGCGCGTGGTGAAAAACTGTTTTTT. It codes for CASSRGARGEKLFF.

This clonotype was recorded at least ten times. V is TRBV10-3 and J is TRBJ2-3; TRBD1 is a possible D gene (6 bases). CDR3 size: 13 residues. Trimming took 3 bases from V and 6 from J, leaving 10 bases between them. From germline, CDR1 is ENHRY and CDR2 SYGVKD. In nucleotides, the CDR3 is TGTGCCATCAGTGATGGGGGCCGGGATACGCAGTATTTT. Translating gives CAISDGGRDTQYF.

This chain links TRBV10-3 with TRBJ2-7, with no clear D. Germline CDR1 is ENHRY and CDR2 is SYGVKD. Trimming took 11 bases from V and 7 from J, leaving 15 bases between them. CDR3 length: 11 amino acids. CDR3 sequence: CAGSWSLEQYF. CDR3 bases: TGTGCCGGAAGTTGGAGTCTGGAGCAGTACTTC.